These 25 T cell receptor beta chains share one sample of origin, sequenced in a study of blood T cell repertoires in COVID-19. The table came from immunoSEQ multiplex PCR; TCRdb's copy has only in-frame clones and leaves some out. The sample holds about 230,000 clones, 84% seen once. Source material: peripheral blood. Receptor source: a woman aged 35 to 49 who had recovered from COVID-19.

There are a few counts of this clone. This rearrangement joins TRBV5-1 to TRBJ2-5; D uncertain. Germline lookup yields CDR1 SGHRS and CDR2 YFSETQ. With 6 bases removed from V and 0 bases from J, the gap between germline ends came to 15 bases. CDR3 size: 15 residues. The CDR3 loop is CASTDLEKYQETQYF. The CDR3 DNA is TGCGCCAGCACCGATCTAGAGAAGTACCAAGAGACCCAGTACTTC.

This clone appeared a single time. This sequence joins TRBV9 and TRBJ2-3, with 8 nucleotides matching TRBD2. The CDR3 runs to 14 residues. The V segment lost 0 bases and the J segment 5 bases; nucleotides outside the gene matches: 2. Germline assignment: CDR1 SGDLS and CDR2 YYNGEE. In nucleotides, the CDR3 is TGTGCCAGCAGCGTAGTAACTAGCGGAGATACGCAGTATTTT. It is translated as CASSVVTSGDTQYF. The full variable domain, in which reference TRBV9 and TRBJ2-3 provide the parts outside the CDR3, is DSGVTQTPKHLITATGQRVTLRCSPRSGDLSVYWYQQSLDQGLQFLIQYYNGEERAKGNILERFSAQQFPDLHSELNLSSLELGDSALYFCASSVVTSGDTQYFGPGTRLTVL.

The gene calls are TRBV9 and TRBJ1-3, with 8 nucleotides matching TRBD1. The CDR3 runs to 16 residues. With V trimmed by 1 base and J by 0 bases, 3 bases remained unmatched. Germline V gives CDR1 SGDLS, CDR2 YYNGEE. The CDR3 region has the DNA TGTGCCAGCAGCGTACAGGGGGCTACCTCTGGAAACACCATATATTTT. It yields the protein CASSVQGATSGNTIYF.

The chain is built from TRBV6-5 and TRBJ1-6, with TRBD1 as a possible D gene (6 bases). V lost 4 bases to trimming and J lost 10 bases, with 17 bases between them. The CDR3 sequence is 15 residues long. In germline, CDR1 is MNHEY, CDR2 SVGAGI. The CDR3 loop reads CASSSSTTGGSPLHF. The CDR3 DNA reads TGTGCCAGCAGTTCGTCGACGACAGGAGGATCACCCCTCCACTTT.

This chain joins TRBV19 and TRBJ1-4, with TRBD1 identical over 10 bases. The CDR3 sequence is 15 residues long. After removal of 4 bases from V and 6 bases from J, the junction contained 5 bases not matched to a gene. Germline CDR1 is LNHDA and CDR2 is SQIVND (reference sequence). The CDR3 sequence: CASSTTGGDYEKLFF. The DNA of the CDR3 is TGTGCCAGTAGTACGACAGGGGGCGACTATGAAAAACTGTTTTTT.

The CDR3 sequence is CASSRGQEWSPLHF. The CDR3 nucleotides are TGTGCCAGCAGCCGTGGACAAGAATGGTCGCCCCTCCACTTT. The chain carries TRBV14 and TRBJ1-6; TRBD1 might be the D (5 bases). Trimming removed 4 bases at V and 13 bases at J, with 17 bases between. Germline loops: CDR1 SGHDN, CDR2 FVKESK. The CDR3 contains 14 residues.

The chain couples TRBV5-1 to TRBJ2-7, with D tentatively TRBD2 (5 bases). Trimming cost V 0 bases and J 5 bases, with 9 bases left between them. CDR3 size: 13 residues. CDR1 SGHRS and CDR2 YFSETQ come from the germline V gene. DNA of the CDR3: TGCGCCAGCAGCTTGGCGGGGAGCAACGAGCAGTACTTC. Translation: CASSLAGSNEQYF.

V and J are TRBV28 and TRBJ1-2; tentatively, D is TRBD1 (5 bases). Germline V gives CDR1 MDHEN, CDR2 SYDVKM. The CDR3 runs 14 residues. Trimming shortened V by 4 bases and J by 3 bases, and 12 bases separated the two germline ends. In DNA, the CDR3 is TGTGCCAGCAGTTCTGGAGGGGAACACTATGGCTACACCTTC. Translation gives CASSSGGEHYGYTF.

The chain combines TRBV27 with TRBJ1-1, with D perhaps matching TRBD1 (6 bases). This CDR3 is built from 15 residues. Trimming left V 0 bases short and J 6 bases short, with 14 bases between. Germline CDR1 and CDR2: MNHEY and SMNVEV (reference sequence). This CDR3 reads CASSLSWGGPSEAFF. The CDR3 DNA is TGTGCCAGCAGTTTATCGTGGGGGGGGCCATCTGAAGCTTTCTTT.

The rearrangement links TRBV29-1 to TRBJ1-2; tentative D call: TRBD1 (6 bases). V was cut by 5 bases and J by 3 bases, with 16 bases left in between. Germline lookup yields CDR1 SQVTM and CDR2 ANQGSEA. The CDR3 is made up of 14 amino acids. The CDR3 spells CSVPVRGLDYGYTF. Written as DNA, the CDR3 is TGCAGCGTTCCAGTCAGGGGCTTAGACTATGGCTACACCTTC.

This clone showed up just once. CDR3 in amino acids: CASSLLGGRTGGRTEAFF. The CDR3 DNA follows: TGCGCCAGCAGCTTGCTAGGTGGCAGGACAGGGGGTAGGACTGAAGCTTTCTTT. This chain connects TRBV5-1 to TRBJ1-1; 10 nucleotides line up with TRBD1. The CDR3 loop spans 18 amino acids. The trim removed 1 base at V and 5 bases at J, leaving 14 bases unmatched. Germline V gives CDR1 SGHRS, CDR2 YFSETQ.

The chain links TRBV7-3 to TRBJ2-5, with 15 nucleotides matching TRBD2. The CDR3 consists of 17 residues. Trimming cost V 3 bases and J 1 base; bases outside gene matches: 3. Germline V gene data show CDR1 as SGHTA and CDR2 as FQGTGA. CDR3 sequence reads: CASSFGLAGGSQETQYF. CDR3 nucleotides: TGTGCCAGCAGCTTCGGACTAGCGGGGGGGTCCCAAGAGACCCAGTACTTC.

This chain links TRBV18 with TRBJ1-6, with a tentative D call TRBD1 (6 bases). V shed 6 bases and J shed 11 bases, with 11 bases lying between them. CDR1 KGHSH and CDR2 LQKENI come from the germline V gene. This CDR3 spans 12 amino acids. As DNA, the CDR3 is TGTGCCAGCTCGGGAGGGGACACACCCCTCCACTTT. Its protein is CASSGGDTPLHF.

The chain recombines TRBV9 with TRBJ1-3; D is unresolved. The length of the CDR3 is 15 residues. Germline CDR1 and CDR2: SGDLS and YYNGEE. Trimming removed 0 bases at V and 4 bases at J, with 11 bases between. The CDR3 coding sequence is TGTGCCAGCAGCGTAGTAGCGCAGGAAGGAAACACCATATATTTT. Translating it yields CASSVVAQEGNTIYF.

V usage is TRBV7-3 and J usage is TRBJ2-6; 10 bases are shared with TRBD1. J was trimmed by 0 bases and V by 5 bases; bases with no gene match: 10. This CDR3 is 19 amino acids long. Germline CDR1 and CDR2: SGHTA and FQGTGA. CDR3 DNA: TGTGCCAGCAGCACCGGGACAGGGGTTTTTGGCTCTGGGGCCAACGTCCTGACTTTC. Protein: CASSTGTGVFGSGANVLTF. The full variable domain, its missing parts supplied by reference TRBV7-3 and TRBJ2-6, is GAGVSQTPSNKVTEKGKYVELRCDPISGHTALYWYRQSLGQGPEFLIYFQGTGAADDSGLPNDRFFAVRPEGSVSTLKIQRTERGDSAVYLCASSTGTGVFGSGANVLTFGAGSRLTVL.

On this clone itself: This sample includes further DNA sequences coding for the same CDR3. The rearrangement uses TRBV4-3 and TRBJ1-5; D is unclear. Germline lookup yields CDR1 LGHNA and CDR2 YSLEER. The CDR3 runs to 13 residues. V dropped 0 bases and J dropped 6 bases, with 6 bases sitting between them. CDR3 region: CASSQDEAQPQHF. Here the CDR3 DNA reads TGCGCCAGCAGCCAAGATGAGGCTCAGCCCCAGCATTTT.

CDR3 bases: TGTGCCAGCAGCGTAGCCCAAACAGTGCATACGCAGTATTTT. Its translation: CASSVAQTVHTQYF. The rearrangement links TRBV9 to TRBJ2-3; D is undetermined. Trimming removed 0 bases from V and 7 bases from J, with 12 bases in between. Germline V CDR1 and CDR2: SGDLS, YYNGEE. The CDR3 spans 14 residues. Full variable domain (outside the CDR3, taken from reference TRBV9 and TRBJ2-3): DSGVTQTPKHLITATGQRVTLRCSPRSGDLSVYWYQQSLDQGLQFLIQYYNGEERAKGNILERFSAQQFPDLHSELNLSSLELGDSALYFCASSVAQTVHTQYFGPGTRLTVL.

This clone has just a few counts. The genes are TRBV12-2 and TRBJ1-6; TRBD1 was called by the table and not checked on the DNA. TRBV12-2 is a pseudogene segment. The CDR3 has 16 amino acids. The CDR3 sequence: CASRPTGFSYNSPLHF. CDR3 coding DNA: TGTGCAAGTCGTCCGACAGGGTTCTCCTATAATTCACCCCTCCACTTT.

This sequence joins TRBV5-6 and TRBJ2-5; D is possibly TRBD1 (5 bases). Germline V gene lookup returns CDR1 SGHDT and CDR2 YYEEEE. The CDR3 is 13 residues long. V was cut by 1 base and J by 5 bases, with 9 bases left in between. DNA of the CDR3: TGTGCCAGCAGCTTGTCAGGGTGGGAGACCCAGTACTTC. It codes for CASSLSGWETQYF.

The chain recombines TRBV4-3 with TRBJ2-1; 9 bases are a match to TRBD1. This CDR3 has 15 amino acids. Looked up from germline, CDR1 is LGHNA and CDR2 is YSLEER. V shed 3 bases, J shed 0 bases, and the junction held 0 bases outside the gene matches. The DNA of the CDR3 is TGCGCCAGCAGCCAGACAGGGGGCTCCTACAATGAGCAGTTCTTC. Amino acids: CASSQTGGSYNEQFF.

V and J are TRBV18 and TRBJ2-3; 11 nucleotides align to TRBD1. With V trimmed by 5 bases and J by 4 bases, 5 bases remained unmatched. This CDR3 is built from 15 residues. The germline V gene encodes CDR1 KGHSH and CDR2 LQKENI. Here the CDR3 DNA reads TGTGCCAGCTCAGCGACGGGACAGGGGGCAGATACGCAGTATTTT. Translation gives CASSATGQGADTQYF.

The rearrangement uses TRBV12-3 or TRBV12-4 and TRBJ2-2, with a weak D call TRBD1 (5 bases). V dropped 4 bases and J dropped 6 bases, with 9 bases sitting between them. This CDR3 comprises 13 residues. The CDR3, as DNA: TGTGCCAGCAGTTCAGACAGCGCCGGGGAGCTGTTTTTT. Its protein is CASSSDSAGELFF.

The chain has TRBV6-6 and TRBJ1-4, with 7 bases lining up with TRBD1. CDR1 and CDR2 (germline): MNHNY, SVGAGI (reference sequence). The CDR3 covers 13 residues. After removal of 6 bases from V and 5 bases from J, the junction contained 3 bases not matched to a gene. The CDR3, as DNA: TGTGCCAGCAGCCCGACAGGGAATGAAAAACTGTTTTTT. Protein: CASSPTGNEKLFF.

In DNA, the CDR3 is TGTGCCAGCAGTTACGCCTCGGAGGATCACTATGGCTACACCTTC. Translation gives CASSYASEDHYGYTF. The V and J genes are TRBV6-5 and TRBJ1-2; no clear D. The CDR3 is 15 amino acids. The germline V gene has CDR1 MNHEY and CDR2 SVGAGI. V lost 2 bases and J lost 3, with 13 bases in between.

The genes are TRBV28 and TRBJ2-2; 11 bases line up with TRBD1. With 3 bases clipped from V and 7 bases from J, the junction kept 4 bases outside the gene matches. The length of the CDR3 is 15 residues. CDR1 is MDHEN, CDR2 SYDVKM, per germline. The CDR3, as DNA: TGTGCCAGCAGTTTCGGACAGGGGGCCGGCGGGGAGCTGTTTTTT. Amino acid sequence: CASSFGQGAGGELFF.